The following is a T cell receptor beta chain sequence with its context. Its antigen specificity is not known. No much larger clone is present one base from it, and per-base qualities are unavailable. The source of the sample is a study of post-analysis software for immune sequencing data (dated by TCRdb to 2015 to 2017). About the full investigation: Relapsing-remitting, secondary progressive and progressive-relapsing multiple sclerosis were recorded as disease courses, and subtype annotation was lacking for some patients. The multiple sclerosis patient repertoires were compared with about a dozen previously published healthy control repertoires from donors aged 6 to 25 years. A subset of samples was prepared in parallel using single-end sample barcoding, then pooled and co-amplified after Illumina adapter ligation. The paper's findings and limits, for the study overall: The multiple sclerosis patient group was slightly younger than the control group. When samples were clustered directly using the F measure, samples prepared in the same batch co-clustered strongly, which prompted a batch-effect correction. Patients showed significantly higher frequencies than controls for several TRBV segments, among them TRBV5-6, TRBV5-1 and TRBV20-1. Significantly lower normalized Chao1 diversity was found in multiple sclerosis patients than in controls, suggesting substantial peripheral T-cell clonal expansion.

To demonstrate the VDJtools post-analysis software, TCR beta repertoires were profiled from the peripheral blood of over ten young patients with multiple sclerosis. The multiple sclerosis patients were children and adolescents ranging in age from roughly 6 to 15 years. Library method: PCR. Sequencing instrument: Illumina HiSeq 2500. To reduce PCR and sequencing biases, unique molecular identifiers were built into the TCR beta cDNA libraries. Roughly 0.5 million cDNA molecules were obtained per 1 to 10 million input T cells, so each molecule approximated one T cell. The patient libraries were prepared and sequenced using the same protocol as the earlier healthy control dataset. Samples belonging to the same batch were prepared together, multiplexed and sequenced on a shared HiSeq lane. Turning to the authors' computational methods: MIGEC was used to process the raw barcoded reads, and molecular identifier groups with only a single read were discarded before consensus assembly and CDR3 extraction. VDJtools was used for post-analysis of the clonotype tables, with diversity normalized by down-sampling every dataset to the smallest sample size. In repertoire overlap clustering, CDR3 amino acid sequences, but not nucleotide sequences, were matched to correct batch-related cross-sample contamination. Clones were called with MiXCR by TCRdb after fastp trimmed the public reads at Q25, and only in-frame beta chains were retained. Rows with one shared CDR3 protein collapse into an entry with the most common genes and DNA. These V and J calls are TCRdb output, not the study's own analysis. This sample lists 820,000 or so distinct CDR3 sequences; roughly 50% were detected once. The ten largest make up under 6% of the sample.

The CDR3 holds 16 amino acids from the cysteine to the phenylalanine. Only the CDR3 DNA stays, 48 bases, in frame from base 1. The sequenced sample was blood. The V and J segments used are TRBV12-3 or TRBV12-4 and TRBJ2-5, with no reliable assignment of the D segment. The J call may be wrong; the DNA end is better matched by TRBJ2-7. The TCR originated in a girl aged 5-17 years with multiple sclerosis. The sequenced DNA: TGTGCCAGCAGTTTTCGCGTCGGATCCCAAGATAACGAGCAGTACTTC. The translation is CASSFRVGSQDNEQYF.